The sequence of this TCR beta chain was determined in a study of shared clonotypes between healthy human individuals. Study results and caveats: Genetic and exposure-history diversity was limited by the few donors. It was anticipated that sequencing depth would influence how many clonotypes donors shared.

V lost 6 bases and J 7 bases, leaving 18 bases between the germline ends. CDR1 and CDR2 from the germline V gene are MDHEN and SYDVKM. CDR3 length: 15 residues. TCRdb's copy holds only in-frame clones and misses some; the assay was immunoSEQ multiplex PCR. This sample has 850,000 to 1,100,000 clones, with 60% to 80% found just once. About this clone: What it recognizes is unknown.

The material sequenced was memory CD4+ T cells from PBMCs. Subset denoted: CD45RA-negative fraction. The clonotype was recovered from a man in his late teens or twenties in good health. Some clones in this sample may be carry-over from other donors' samples. The rearrangement uses TRBV28 and TRBJ1-4; the D gene is possibly TRBD1 (5 bases). The CDR3 here is CASSTIGAGGEKLFF. The CDR3 DNA sequence: TGTGCCAGCAGCACCATCGGGGCCGGAGGTGAAAAACTGTTTTTT. Filled out from reference TRBV28 and TRBJ1-4, the complete variable domain reads DVKVTQSSRYLVKRTGEKVFLECVQDMDHENMFWYRQDPGLGLRLIYFSYDVKMKEKGDIPEGYSVSREKKERFSLILESASTNQTSMYLCASSTIGAGGEKLFFGSGTQLSVL.